The 20 T cell receptor beta chains in this list originate from one sample, sequenced in a study of T cell responses to AZD1222 COVID-19 vaccine. Measured with immunoSEQ multiplex PCR; TCRdb has only the in-frame clones, and not every one. Altogether about 120,000 clones are present, roughly 84% being singletons, with the ten largest covering approximately 1.3%. Specimen: peripheral blood, collected on day 0 of AZD1222 vaccination. The source is an adult in good health.

The chain is built from TRBV2 and TRBJ1-4, with TRBD1 matching over 9 bases. This CDR3 has 15 amino acids. CDR1 SNHLY and CDR2 FYNNEI come from the germline V gene. Losses at the gene ends were 7 bases for V and 5 bases for J; bases not matched to a gene: 8. The CDR3 region is CASIKDRGYNEKLFF. CDR3 nucleotides: TGTGCCAGCATCAAGGACAGGGGTTACAATGAAAAACTGTTTTTT. Full variable domain (remainder filled in from reference TRBV2 and TRBJ1-4): EPEVTQTPSHQVTQMGQEVILRCVPISNHLYFYWYRQILGQKVEFLVSFYNNEISEKSEIFDDQFSVERPDGSNFTLKIRSTKLEDSAMYFCASIKDRGYNEKLFFGSGTQLSVL.

The V and J genes are TRBV18 and TRBJ1-1; D not certain. From germline, CDR1 is KGHSH and CDR2 LQKENI. The CDR3 runs 13 residues. V was shortened by 3 bases and J by 0 bases, with 5 bases between the two germline ends. Here the CDR3 reads CASSPGMNTEAFF. The CDR3 DNA reads TGTGCCAGCTCACCCGGGATGAACACTGAAGCTTTCTTT.

This clone has just one count. This chain joins TRBV9 and TRBJ2-1, with 11 bases matching TRBD1. Per germline, CDR1 SGDLS and CDR2 YYNGEE. V lost 4 bases to trimming and J lost 8 bases; unmatched junction nucleotides: 8. The CDR3 runs to 15 residues. Here the CDR3 DNA reads TGTGCCAGCAGCCCCCCCGGACAGGGGGCTGATGAGCAGTTCTTC. This gives the protein CASSPPGQGADEQFF.

This clone was seen a single time. The V and J genes are TRBV4-1 and TRBJ2-2, with a tentative D call TRBD2 (7 bases). Per germline, CDR1 MGHRA and CDR2 YSYEKL. The CDR3 length is 17 residues. The ends were cut back, 1 base at V and 4 bases at J, with 16 bases in the middle. The CDR3 spells CASSQGEGGARTGELFF. As DNA, the CDR3 is TGCGCCAGCAGCCAAGGGGAGGGGGGCGCGCGCACCGGGGAGCTGTTTTTT.

The chain links TRBV5-1 to TRBJ2-1; D is uncertain. CDR1 and CDR2 (germline): SGHRS, YFSETQ. The V and J ends lost 1 base and 9 bases respectively, with 5 bases between them. The CDR3 extends over 11 amino acids. The CDR3 loop is CASSLQGEQFF. In DNA, the CDR3 is TGCGCCAGCAGCTTGCAAGGTGAGCAGTTCTTC.

There are a few counts of this clone. V usage is TRBV9 and J usage is TRBJ2-7; D not certain. Trimming stripped 0 bases from V and 1 base from J, with 8 bases between. Per the germline V gene, CDR1 is SGDLS and CDR2 is YYNGEE. This CDR3 is built from 14 residues. CDR3 sequence: CASSVGGRSYEQYF. The CDR3 DNA follows: TGTGCCAGCAGCGTAGGCGGCAGGTCCTACGAGCAGTACTTC.

The gene calls are TRBV2 and TRBJ1-1, with a tentative D call TRBD1 (6 bases). Germline loops: CDR1 SNHLY, CDR2 FYNNEI. Between the trimmed V and J ends, which lost 3 bases and 5 bases, there was a span of 16 bases. The CDR3 is 15 amino acids. DNA of the CDR3: TGTGCCAGCAGTGATGGCCGGGACATTTGGACTGAAGCTTTCTTT. Protein product: CASSDGRDIWTEAFF.

This chain joins TRBV10-3 and TRBJ2-7, with D hard to call. The CDR3 extends over 13 amino acids. Germline CDR1 reads ENHRY; CDR2 reads SYGVKD. The V end lost 0 bases, the J end lost 4 bases, and 7 bases lay between the germline ends. CDR3: CAISESARYEQYF. The CDR3 nucleotides are TGTGCCATCAGTGAGTCGGCACGGTACGAGCAGTACTTC.

This chain joins TRBV10-2 and TRBJ1-5; D remains ambiguous. Germline V lookup: CDR1 WSHSY, CDR2 SAAADI. The CDR3 is 13 amino acids. Deletions cut 3 bases from V and 7 bases from J, with 10 bases between. CDR3 nucleotides: TGCGCCAGCAGTGACCGGGGAGGACAGCCCCAGCATTTT. It is translated as CASSDRGGQPQHF.

This chain uses TRBV28 with TRBJ1-1; TRBD1 might be the D (6 bases). Trimming pared 7 bases from V and 6 bases from J, leaving 15 bases between. CDR1 and CDR2 (germline): MDHEN, SYDVKM. The CDR3 runs to 13 residues. CDR3 bases: TGTGCCAGCACCCAAGGGGGGTTCGCTGAAGCTTTCTTT. Its translation is CASTQGGFAEAFF.

This clone appeared a few times. The V call is TRBV19, the J call TRBJ1-6, with D maybe TRBD1 (5 bases). This CDR3 spans 14 amino acids. CDR1 and CDR2 (germline): LNHDA, SQIVND (reference sequence). The V end was cut by 5 bases, the J end by 7 bases, with 12 bases between. The CDR3 loop is CASSAQGRNSPLHF. The DNA for the CDR3 is TGTGCCAGTAGTGCTCAGGGCAGGAATTCACCCCTCCACTTT. The whole variable domain, remainder taken from reference TRBV19 and TRBJ1-6, is DGGITQSPKYLFRKEGQNVTLSCEQNLNHDAMYWYRQDPGQGLRLIYYSQIVNDFQKGDIAEGYSVSREKKESFPLTVTSAQKNPTAFYLCASSAQGRNSPLHFGNGTRLTVT.

In this sample, this clone turned up a few times. V and J are TRBV4-1 and TRBJ2-7; D remains ambiguous. V dropped 3 bases and J dropped 0 bases, with 6 bases sitting between them. Per the germline V gene, CDR1 is MGHRA and CDR2 is YSYEKL. The CDR3 consists of 13 residues. The CDR3 nucleotides read TGCGCCAGCAGCCATCCTAACTCCTACGAGCAGTACTTC. Translated, it gives CASSHPNSYEQYF.

The chain recombines TRBV4-2 with TRBJ2-2; 8 nucleotides line up with TRBD2. This CDR3 region has 15 residues. CDR1 LGHNA and CDR2 YNFKEQ come from the germline V gene. Trimming cost V 4 bases and J 6 bases; bases outside gene matches: 7. CDR3 nucleotides: TGTGCCAGCAGCCGGAACCGGGGGGGAGCCGGGGAGCTGTTTTTT. It is translated as CASSRNRGGAGELFF.

The chain has TRBV20-1 and TRBJ1-4, with a weak D call TRBD1 (6 bases). V was clipped by 3 bases and J by 4 bases, with 18 bases between them. CDR3 length: 16 residues. CDR1 DFQATT and CDR2 SNEGSKA come from the germline V gene (reference sequence). CDR3 sequence: CSASPGGGPVNEKLFF. CDR3 nucleotide sequence: TGCAGTGCTAGTCCTGGCGGGGGGCCGGTTAATGAAAAACTGTTTTTT.

The gene calls are TRBV6-7 and TRBJ1-5; D is ambiguous. TRBV6-7 is classed as an ORF, of uncertain function. Trimming left V 2 bases short and J 10 bases short, with 15 bases between. This CDR3 spans 14 amino acids. CDR3 residues: CASSYPSRRLPQHF. The CDR3 coding sequence is TGTGCCAGCAGTTACCCGAGCCGGCGTTTACCCCAGCATTTT.

The chain uses TRBV15 and TRBJ2-2, with 7 bases fitting TRBD1. The germline CDR1 and CDR2 sequences are LNHNV and YYDKDF (reference sequence). This CDR3 has 15 amino acids. The J segment lost 0 bases and the V segment lost 4 bases, leaving 2 bases of the junction unmatched. The DNA of the CDR3 is TGTGCCACCAGCAAGGACAGGACGAACACCGGGGAGCTGTTTTTT. Translated, it gives CATSKDRTNTGELFF.

The chain employs TRBV19 and TRBJ2-2; 9 bases are shared with TRBD2. CDR3 length: 15 residues. In germline, CDR1 is LNHDA, CDR2 SQIVND (reference sequence). The trim removed 8 bases at V and 6 bases at J, leaving 10 bases unmatched. This chain's CDR3 is CASQIASGDAGELFF. The CDR3 DNA is TGTGCCAGTCAGATAGCTAGCGGGGACGCCGGGGAGCTGTTTTTT.

This chain uses TRBV18 with TRBJ1-2; 9 nucleotides agree with TRBD1. The trim removed 5 bases at V and 5 bases at J, leaving 3 bases unmatched. The CDR3 covers 13 residues. Per the germline V gene, CDR1 is KGHSH and CDR2 is LQKENI. The CDR3 spells CASSIQGAYGYTF. Here the CDR3 DNA reads TGTGCCAGCTCAATACAGGGGGCATATGGCTACACCTTC.

This clone has just a few counts. This chain joins TRBV30 and TRBJ2-7; TRBD2 might be the D (5 bases). The CDR3 totals 13 residues. CDR1 is GTSNPN and CDR2 is SVGIG in the germline V gene (reference sequence). V was pared by 5 bases and J by 7 bases, with 18 bases between. CDR3 sequence (DNA): TGTGCCTGGCAAGGTGGGGATCCGGGAGAGCAGTACTTC. Protein product: CAWQGGDPGEQYF.

The V and J genes are TRBV29-1 and TRBJ1-2; weak D call: TRBD1 (5 bases). Germline loops: CDR1 SQVTM, CDR2 ANQGSEA. The CDR3 has 12 residues. Trimming left V 7 bases short and J 3 bases short, with 12 bases between. The CDR3 DNA follows: TGCAGCGCCATAGGGACGGACTATGGCTACACCTTC. It translates to CSAIGTDYGYTF.